Listed here are 17 T cell receptor beta chains from one sample, sequenced in a study of cytomegalovirus exposure and HLA in healthy donors. The PCR employed 60 Vbeta primers together with 13 Jbeta primers. Repertoires were generated with immunoSEQ multiplex PCR, while TCRdb's copy carries only in-frame clones and drops some. The sample consists of fewer than 200,000 clones, roughly 80% of them appearing once. The source material was PBMCs. These TCRs come from a male donor in good health and CMV-seronegative.

This sequence joins TRBV18 and TRBJ2-7; TRBD1 matches at 11 bases. V trimming: 4 bases; J trimming: 3 bases; junction bases outside the gene matches: 14. The CDR3 is 18 amino acids. CDR1 is KGHSH, CDR2 LQKENI, per germline. CDR3 nucleotide sequence: TGTGCCAGCTCACTCTACGGACAGGGGGCTGGGACCGTCTACGAGCAGTACTTC. Protein: CASSLYGQGAGTVYEQYF.

This chain links TRBV5-1 with TRBJ2-2, with a weak D call TRBD1 (6 bases). The CDR3 loop spans 13 amino acids. V lost 3 bases, J lost 6 bases, and 9 bases lay in between. Germline V gene sequence: CDR1 SGHRS, CDR2 YFSETQ. CDR3 DNA sequence: TGCGCCAGCAGCTACCCAGGGGCCGGGGAGCTGTTTTTT. Its translation: CASSYPGAGELFF.

The gene calls are TRBV11-2 and TRBJ2-1; 7 bases are a match to TRBD1. This CDR3 contains 15 residues. V trimming: 7 bases; J trimming: 8 bases; junction bases outside the gene matches: 14. The V gene's germline CDR1 is SGHAT and CDR2 FQNNGV. Here the CDR3 DNA reads TGTGCCAGCATGCCAATAGCGAGGGGGCCACATGAGCAGTTCTTC. Translated, it gives CASMPIARGPHEQFF. The complete variable domain, with remaining parts taken from reference TRBV11-2 and TRBJ2-1, reads EAGVAQSPRYKIIEKRQSVAFWCNPISGHATLYWYQQILGQGPKLLIQFQNNGVVDDSQLPKDRFSAERLKGVDSTLKIQPAKLEDSAVYLCASMPIARGPHEQFFGPGTRLTVL.

V gene TRBV19 combines with J gene TRBJ2-3, with D perhaps TRBD2 (7 bases). CDR1 is LNHDA, CDR2 SQIVND, per germline (reference sequence). With 6 bases removed from V and 0 bases from J, the gap between germline ends came to 19 bases. This CDR3 spans 17 amino acids. CDR3 sequence reads: CASSRGGEGRSTDTQYF. The CDR3 DNA is TGTGCCAGTAGCAGGGGCGGGGAGGGACGAAGCACAGATACGCAGTATTTT.

The V gene is TRBV9, the J gene TRBJ2-7; no definite D call. The length of the CDR3 is 14 residues. Germline V gene data show CDR1 as SGDLS and CDR2 as YYNGEE. V was clipped by 0 bases and J by 6 bases, with 13 bases between them. The CDR3 loop reads CASSVEESPVEQYF. Written as DNA, the CDR3 is TGTGCCAGCAGCGTAGAAGAGTCCCCTGTCGAGCAGTACTTC.

CDR3 sequence (DNA): TGCGCCAGCAGCCAAGATGTCAGAGAGACCCAGTACTTC. This translates into CASSQDVRETQYF. This chain connects TRBV4-3 to TRBJ2-5; D unresolved. Per germline, CDR1 LGHNA and CDR2 YSLEER. The CDR3 spans 13 residues. Trimming removed 0 bases from V and 4 bases from J, with 6 bases in between.

This clone was observed a few times. V and J are TRBV19 and TRBJ2-1; TRBD1 aligns across 8 bases. The CDR3 runs to 17 residues. Germline-derived CDR1 and CDR2 are LNHDA and SQIVND (reference sequence). J was trimmed by 8 bases and V by 6 bases; bases with no gene match: 18. The CDR3: CASRPGDRMAIFDEQFF. DNA for the CDR3: TGTGCCAGTAGGCCTGGGGACAGGATGGCAATATTCGATGAGCAGTTCTTC.

The rearrangement uses TRBV30 and TRBJ2-7; TRBD1 is a possible D gene (6 bases). Germline CDR1 reads GTSNPN; CDR2 reads SVGIG (reference sequence). V gave up 0 bases and J gave up 7 bases, with 13 bases separating them. This CDR3 has 13 amino acids. The CDR3 bases are TGTGCCTGGAGTGTACGAACAGGGCGGGAGCAGTACTTC. Protein product: CAWSVRTGREQYF.

In its sample, this clone was seen once. The V and J genes are TRBV11-2 and TRBJ2-5, with 7 bases that match TRBD1. The trim removed 4 bases at V and 7 bases at J, leaving 9 bases unmatched. CDR3 length: 14 amino acids. Germline lookup yields CDR1 SGHAT and CDR2 FQNNGV. The CDR3 here is CASSSNRGGGTQYF. CDR3 nucleotide sequence: TGTGCCAGCAGCTCAAACAGGGGTGGAGGGACCCAGTACTTC. The whole variable domain, remainder taken from reference TRBV11-2 and TRBJ2-5, is EAGVAQSPRYKIIEKRQSVAFWCNPISGHATLYWYQQILGQGPKLLIQFQNNGVVDDSQLPKDRFSAERLKGVDSTLKIQPAKLEDSAVYLCASSSNRGGGTQYFGPGTRLLVL.

The V and J genes are TRBV5-1 and TRBJ1-4; D is perhaps TRBD1 (5 bases). There are 16 residues in the CDR3. The V gene lost 1 base and the J gene lost 0 bases, with 10 bases spanning the gap. Germline assignment: CDR1 SGHRS and CDR2 YFSETQ. The CDR3 sequence: CASSLTGFSTNEKLFF. CDR3 nucleotides: TGCGCCAGCAGCTTGACAGGCTTTTCAACTAATGAAAAACTGTTTTTT.

The chain couples TRBV6-6 to TRBJ1-2; D gene ambiguous. The CDR3 contains 12 residues. Germline assignment: CDR1 MNHNY and CDR2 SVGAGI (reference sequence). Trimming pared 7 bases from V and 7 bases from J, leaving 13 bases between. The CDR3 region is CASNEAGIGYTF. The DNA for the CDR3 is TGTGCCAGCAACGAAGCGGGAATTGGCTACACCTTC.

The rearrangement uses TRBV2 and TRBJ2-1, with 13 bases fitting TRBD2. Trimming removed 4 bases from V and 10 bases from J; junction bases left unmatched: 7. The CDR3 sequence is 15 residues long. Germline V CDR1 and CDR2: SNHLY, FYNNEI. The CDR3 coding sequence is TGTGCCAGCAGTGGAACTAGCGGGGGGGCGGGGGAGCAGTTCTTC. Amino acid sequence: CASSGTSGGAGEQFF. Full variable domain (remainder filled in from reference TRBV2 and TRBJ2-1): EPEVTQTPSHQVTQMGQEVILRCVPISNHLYFYWYRQILGQKVEFLVSFYNNEISEKSEIFDDQFSVERPDGSNFTLKIRSTKLEDSAMYFCASSGTSGGAGEQFFGPGTRLTVL.

The count of this clone is one. V usage is TRBV21-1 and J usage is TRBJ2-2; the table's D gene call, TRBD1, was not cross checked with the DNA. TRBV21-1 represents a pseudogene. The CDR3 spans 15 residues. The CDR3 nucleotides read TGTGCCAGCAGCAAAAGCGACAGGAACACCGGGGAGCTGTTTTTT. Its protein is CASSKSDRNTGELFF.

The J gene is TRBJ1-4, the V gene TRBV5-1, with TRBD1 matching over 7 bases. Germline V lookup: CDR1 SGHRS, CDR2 YFSETQ. CDR3 size: 15 residues. V was pared by 4 bases and J by 5 bases, with 8 bases of the junction left unmatched. CDR3 in amino acids: CASSNRDSQNEKLFF. The CDR3 DNA reads TGCGCCAGCAGCAACCGGGACAGCCAAAATGAAAAACTGTTTTTT.

The chain is built from TRBV6-1 and TRBJ2-7; unclear D gene. Between the trimmed V and J ends, which lost 4 bases and 6 bases, there was a span of 16 bases. This CDR3 is 14 amino acids long. The germline V gene has CDR1 MNHNS and CDR2 SASEGT. CDR3 sequence reads: CASSVRFRGGEQYF. The DNA for the CDR3 is TGTGCCAGCAGTGTCAGATTCCGTGGCGGCGAGCAGTACTTC.

The V call is TRBV9, the J call TRBJ2-5, with TRBD2 matching 7 bases. V shed 0 bases and J 5 bases; nucleotides not matched to a gene: 4. Germline V CDR1 and CDR2: SGDLS, YYNGEE. The CDR3 has 14 amino acids. CDR3 coding DNA: TGTGCCAGCAGCGTAGGCAGGGAGGGTGAGACCCAGTACTTC. This sequence encodes CASSVGREGETQYF.

The chain couples TRBV21-1 to TRBJ1-1; TRBD1 was called by the table and not checked on the DNA. TRBV21-1 is deemed a pseudogene. This CDR3 is built from 22 residues. The CDR3 nucleotides are TGTGCCAGCAGCAAAGATCCGAGGACAGGGGCCCCCCGGGTAATGATGAACACTGAAGCTTTCTTT. It specifies CASSKDPRTGAPRVMMNTEAFF.